This T cell receptor (beta chain) came from a study of OX40 agonist ivuxolimab in advanced cancers. General notes on the study: Ivuxolimab was an agonistic, fully human IgG2 monoclonal antibody directed against OX40 (CD134), a costimulatory receptor. Intravenous ivuxolimab was administered to patients every 2 weeks at six dose levels: 0.01, 0.1, 0.3, 1.5, 3 and 10 mg/kg. Of the roughly 51 dose-escalation patients, hepatocellular carcinoma was present in about 20, melanoma in roughly 15, renal cell carcinoma in 9 and head and neck cancer in 9. The dose-escalation cohort was over 70% male with a mean age of about 54 years, ranging from roughly 20 to 80. Patients were allowed to have had prior anti-PD-1, anti-PD-L1 or anti-CTLA-4 therapy, and 40% of the dose-escalation patients had been treated with checkpoint inhibitors. Three dose-escalation patients achieved partial responses, one with hepatocellular carcinoma and two with cutaneous melanoma. The purpose of peripheral TCRbeta sequencing was to test whether ivuxolimab changed TCR sequence diversity and led to clonal T-cell expansion. The paper reports the monotherapy dose-escalation portion (N ≈ 50 patients) of the phase I ivuxolimab trial.

In the case of this clone: This clone's antigen is unknown. No clone much larger than this one lies a single base away; base qualities are absent.

The trial excluded patients who had a history of autoimmune disease or were on systemic immunosuppression. Peripheral blood for TCR sequencing was drawn from every dose cohort at baseline, at cycle 4 day 1 and at cycle 7 day 1. Samples came from an open-label, multicenter, first-in-human phase I dose-escalation trial of ivuxolimab. Adults with locally advanced or metastatic melanoma, renal cell, hepatocellular, or head and neck squamous cell carcinoma were enrolled in the trial. Before TCR sequencing, CD4+ T cells and CD8+ T cells were sorted from peripheral blood as separate populations. The CDR3, from cysteine to phenylalanine, totals 15 residues. CDR3 DNA only is kept here, 45 bases in frame from base 1. The germline V gene provides CDR1 MGHRA and CDR2 YSYEKL. The germline ends are 16 bases apart after V is trimmed by 4 bases and J by 4 bases. Genomic DNA was extracted from sorted cells for sequencing of the TCRbeta CDR3 region. The immunoSEQ Assay was used for sequencing of TCRbeta CDR3 regions. TCRdb re-hosts the immuneACCESS table, in-frame sequences only. Its copies lack some clones; in the studies checked, an unresolved V gene accounts for under half of them, and the cause for the rest is not known. This sample gives about 97,000 clones in total; 86% of them show up just once. Around 5.9% of the sample lies in the top ten.

Overall study results and their limits: At doses from 0.1 to 3.0 mg/kg, clonal expansion was seen in both CD4+ and CD8+ blood T cells between baseline and week 6. On average, CD8+ T cells showed more expanded clones than CD4+ T cells after ivuxolimab. Partial responders in the 0.1-3.0 mg/kg groups had among the lowest normalized peripheral clonal expansion, especially among CD8+ T cells. Low levels of normalized T-cell clonal expansion were also seen in some patients who did not respond. The antigen specificity of the peripheral T cells that underwent clonal expansion was not determined.

The chain uses TRBV4-1 and TRBJ1-1; the D segment could be TRBD1, given 6 matching bases. The origin of this receptor is an adult with an advanced solid tumor such as melanoma, head and neck, liver or kidney cancer. The input for sequencing was CD4+ or CD8+ T cells sorted from blood, taken in a trial of the OX40 agonist ivuxolimab. The bases are TGCGCCAGCAGCCTTTTCGGGACATTGAGCACTGAAGCTTTCTTT. Its amino acids are CASSLFGTLSTEAFF.